This T cell receptor beta chain is drawn from a study of technical replicates of blood from a few donors. The V gene's germline CDR1 is SGHNT and CDR2 YYREEE (reference sequence). CDR3 length equals 15 residues. The V gene lost 5 bases and the J gene lost 0 bases, with 14 bases spanning the gap. Repertoires were generated with immunoSEQ multiplex PCR, while TCRdb's copy carries only in-frame clones and drops some. The repertoire holds about 88,000 clones, with 95% as singletons. The specimen was T cells isolated from PBMCs. This TCR derives from a human donor in good health. The chain has TRBV5-4 and TRBJ1-1, with a weak D call TRBD1 (6 bases). The CDR3 here is CASSYRQDMNTEAFF. DNA for the CDR3: TGTGCCAGCAGTTACCGACAGGACATGAACACTGAAGCTTTCTTT. Filled out from reference TRBV5-4 and TRBJ1-1, the complete variable domain reads ETGVTQSPTHLIKTRGQQVTLRCSSQSGHNTVSWYQQALGQGPQFIFQYYREEENGRGNFPPRFSGLQFPNYSSELNVNALELDDSALYLCASSYRQDMNTEAFFGQGTRLTVV.